A single sample is the source of the 3 T cell receptor beta chains below, sequenced in a study of technical replicates of blood from a few donors. The table came from immunoSEQ multiplex PCR; TCRdb's copy has only in-frame clones and leaves some out. The sample lists about 97,000 clones, around 96% seen once, with about 0.35% in the top ten. The sequencing input was T cells isolated from PBMCs. The receptors were sampled from a human donor in good health.

The V call is TRBV9, the J call TRBJ1-1, with 9 bases matching TRBD1. The CDR3 is made up of 15 amino acids. The J segment lost 10 bases and the V segment lost 3 bases, leaving 13 bases of the junction unmatched. In germline, CDR1 is SGDLS, CDR2 YYNGEE. The CDR3 region has the DNA TGTGCCAGCAGCGCACTGCTCCGGGACAGGGAGGGAGCTTTCTTT. Translated: CASSALLRDREGAFF.

This clone was recorded once. This chain joins TRBV10-1 and TRBJ2-3; 7 bases agree with TRBD2. This CDR3 has 15 amino acids. CDR1 and CDR2 (germline): WNHNN, SYGVQD (reference sequence). With V trimmed by 3 bases and J by 2 bases, 5 bases remained unmatched. CDR3 sequence reads: CASSDQAGPTDTQYF. In DNA, the CDR3 is TGCGCCAGCAGTGACCAAGCGGGACCCACAGATACGCAGTATTTT.

This chain joins TRBV11-1 and TRBJ1-4; TRBD1 is a possible D gene (5 bases). CDR1 is SGHAT, CDR2 FQDESV, per germline (reference sequence). The germline V and J ends were trimmed by 5 bases and 1 base, with 11 bases remaining between them. The CDR3 contains 15 residues. The CDR3 reads CASSQGRLTNEKLFF. The CDR3 DNA reads as TGTGCCAGCAGCCAGGGAAGGCTAACTAATGAAAAACTGTTTTTT. Complete variable domain (other parts from reference TRBV11-1 and TRBJ1-4): EAEVAQSPRYKITEKSQAVAFWCDPISGHATLYWYRQILGQGPELLVQFQDESVVDDSQLPKDRFSAERLKGVDSTLKIQPAELGDSAMYLCASSQGRLTNEKLFFGSGTQLSVL.